Presented here are 9 T cell receptor beta chains from one specimen sequenced in a study of T-cell memory formation after mild COVID-19 (dated by TCRdb to the early 2020s). Libraries were made using 5' RACE. Sequencing was performed on an Illumina NovaSeq 6000. TCRdb reanalyzed the raw reads on its own, using fastp at Q25 for trimming and MiXCR for clone calling, and kept in-frame beta chains. Entries that share a CDR3 protein sequence are merged under the most common genes and DNA. The sample table contains about 430,000 distinct CDR3 sequences; only one count was recorded for under 20% of them. 20% to 25% of the sample lies in the top ten. Sequencing was carried out using PBMCs or a T cell subset sorted from them (not recorded which). The receptors originated from a man aged 18 to 30 who had mild COVID-19 (a few samples of this study predate the infection). The sample titles of this study are shuffled in the database, so cell type and time point are left out; the donor was told from shared clones.

The chain carries TRBV18 and TRBJ2-5, with D perhaps matching TRBD2 (6 bases). The CDR3 extends over 15 amino acids. Germline values: CDR1 KGHSH, CDR2 LQKENI. Between the trimmed V and J ends, which lost 4 bases and 4 bases, there was a span of 16 bases. CDR3 region: CASSQILAAPETQYF. The CDR3 DNA is TGTGCCAGCTCACAGATACTAGCCGCCCCAGAGACCCAGTACTTC.

The V gene is TRBV19, the J gene TRBJ1-5; TRBD1 aligns across 7 bases. The germline V gene encodes CDR1 LNHDA and CDR2 SQIVND (reference sequence). The CDR3 covers 14 residues. The V and J ends lost 5 bases and 11 bases, in that order; junction bases with no gene match: 12. The CDR3 DNA sequence: TGTGCCAGTAGTCCCGGGACAGATATCAAGGCCCAGCATTTT. It codes for CASSPGTDIKAQHF.

The chain joins TRBV6-2 or TRBV6-3 to TRBJ2-2, with D maybe TRBD2 (7 bases). V shed 2 bases and J shed 4 bases, with 20 bases lying between them. Germline V CDR1 and CDR2: MNHEY, SVGEGT. This CDR3 contains 18 residues. CDR3 DNA sequence: TGTGCCAGCAGTTACCATCCTAACGGGGGAGGGGGCACCGGGGAGCTGTTTTTT. It codes for CASSYHPNGGGGTGELFF.

This clonotype was counted many times. The chain joins TRBV28 to TRBJ2-5; D might be TRBD2 (7 bases). V was clipped by 4 bases and J by 8 bases, with 23 bases between them. The CDR3 consists of 16 residues. CDR1 is MDHEN, CDR2 SYDVKM, per germline. This CDR3 reads CASSSGEGGKKRTQYF. CDR3 DNA: TGTGCCAGCAGTTCCGGGGAGGGGGGGAAGAAGAGAACCCAGTACTTC.

The V gene is TRBV7-8, the J gene TRBJ2-3, with 9 bases aligning to TRBD1. In germline, CDR1 is SGHVS, CDR2 FQNEAQ. Trimming cost V 5 bases and J 5 bases; bases outside gene matches: 17. CDR3 length equals 18 residues. CDR3 residues: CASSTPSSRTGAGDTQYF. CDR3 coding DNA: TGTGCCAGCAGCACACCCTCTTCTCGGACAGGGGCTGGAGATACGCAGTATTTT. The full variable domain, completed using reference TRBV7-8 and TRBJ2-3, is GAGVSQSPRYKVAKRGQDVALRCDPISGHVSLFWYQQALGQGPEFLTYFQNEAQLDKSGLPSDRFFAERPEGSVSTLKIQRTQQEDSAVYLCASSTPSSRTGAGDTQYFGPGTRLTVL.

The rearrangement uses TRBV12-3 or TRBV12-4 and TRBJ1-1; 10 bases agree with TRBD1. V gave up 7 bases and J gave up 11 bases; unmatched junction bases: 7. The CDR3 is made up of 12 amino acids. Here the CDR3 reads CASIRDRGLAFF. CDR3 in DNA: TGTGCCAGCATCCGTGACAGGGGGCTTGCTTTCTTT.

This clonotype turned up a few times. J is TRBJ2-2 and V is TRBV2; D perhaps matches TRBD1 (5 bases). Germline V gene sequence: CDR1 SNHLY, CDR2 FYNNEI. Trimming cost V 11 bases and J 3 bases, with 7 bases left between them. The CDR3 contains 11 residues. CDR3 nucleotide sequence: TGTGCCGTAGGGGACACCGGGGAGCTGTTTTTT. Residues: CAVGDTGELFF.

There are a few counts of this clonotype. This chain uses TRBV11-2 with TRBJ2-1; 11 bases match TRBD2. Per the germline V gene, CDR1 is SGHAT and CDR2 is FQNNGV. J lost 7 bases, V lost 4 bases, and 18 bases had no gene match. There are 19 residues in the CDR3. This CDR3 is CASSWGYRLAGGRGNEQFF. The CDR3 bases are TGTGCCAGCAGCTGGGGTTACCGGCTAGCGGGGGGTCGGGGAAATGAGCAGTTCTTC.

To note about this clonotype: One junction end disagrees with the germline gene, perhaps due to a read error. This chain joins TRBV6-6 and TRBJ2-3; 9 bases map to TRBD2. Germline CDR1 reads MNHNY; CDR2 reads SVGAGI (reference sequence). CDR3 length: 20 amino acids. CDR3 region: CASSYYSPLSGGAFTDTQYF. The CDR3 DNA reads as TGTGCCAGCAGTTACTATTCTCCTCTTAGCGGGGGAGCTTTCACAGACACGCAGTATTTT.